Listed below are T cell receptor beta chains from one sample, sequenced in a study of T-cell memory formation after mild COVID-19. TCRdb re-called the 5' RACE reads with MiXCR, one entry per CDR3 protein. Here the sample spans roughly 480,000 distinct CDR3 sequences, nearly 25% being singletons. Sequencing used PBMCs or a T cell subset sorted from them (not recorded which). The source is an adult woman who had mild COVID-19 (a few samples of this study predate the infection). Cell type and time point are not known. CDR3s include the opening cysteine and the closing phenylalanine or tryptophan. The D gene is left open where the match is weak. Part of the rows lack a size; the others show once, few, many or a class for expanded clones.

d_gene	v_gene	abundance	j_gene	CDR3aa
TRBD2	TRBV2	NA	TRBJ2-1	CASAGLASDEQFF
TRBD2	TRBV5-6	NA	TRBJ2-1	CASSSGLAGGQNNEQFF
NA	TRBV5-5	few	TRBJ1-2	CASSLGVGLMYGYTF
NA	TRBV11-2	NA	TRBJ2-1	CASSFPEPYNEQFF
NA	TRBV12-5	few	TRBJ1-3	CASGPGDHSGNTIYF
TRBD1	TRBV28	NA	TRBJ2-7	CASSSGTGTDEQYF
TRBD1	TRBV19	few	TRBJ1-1	CASNPTGRNTEAFF
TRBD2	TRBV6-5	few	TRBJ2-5	CASSYSSGRAQYF
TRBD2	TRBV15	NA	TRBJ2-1	CATSRETSGFYNEQFF
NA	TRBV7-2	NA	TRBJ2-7	CASSLGPEPYEQYF
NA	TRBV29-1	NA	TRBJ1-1	CSAVTEGNTEAFF
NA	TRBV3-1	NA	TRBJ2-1	CASSQGSGTLYNEQFF
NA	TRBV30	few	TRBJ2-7	CAWSVEDTYEQYF
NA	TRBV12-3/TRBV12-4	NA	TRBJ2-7	CASSLTRGSHPFEQYF
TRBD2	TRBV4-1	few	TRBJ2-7	CASSQDPGGDEQYF
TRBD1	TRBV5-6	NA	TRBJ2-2	CASSLGGQARTGELFF
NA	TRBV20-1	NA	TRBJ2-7	CSARGPGVGEQYF
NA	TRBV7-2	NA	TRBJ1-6	CASSQALKSPLHF
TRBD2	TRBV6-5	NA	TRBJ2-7	CAVRWGTSSYEQYF
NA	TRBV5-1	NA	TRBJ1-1	CASSTRIGTEAFF
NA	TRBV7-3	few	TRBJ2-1	CASSSGQSRGDNEQFF
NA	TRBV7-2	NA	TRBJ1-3	CASSASFSGNTIYF
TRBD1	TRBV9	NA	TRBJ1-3	CASSAGQGSGNTIYF
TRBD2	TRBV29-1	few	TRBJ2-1	CSAASGRAYNEQFF
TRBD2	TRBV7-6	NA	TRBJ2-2	CASSLRTRGGGELFF
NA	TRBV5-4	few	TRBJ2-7	CASSLEVGFDEQYF
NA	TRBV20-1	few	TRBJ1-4	CSARDLLTNEKLFF
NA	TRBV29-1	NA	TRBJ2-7	CSVGGGLSGSEQYF
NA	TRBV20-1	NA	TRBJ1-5	CSARDARGQVRNQPQHF
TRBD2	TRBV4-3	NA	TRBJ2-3	CASSPTGGATQDTQYF
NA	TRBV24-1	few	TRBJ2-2	CATSDPTSPITGELFF
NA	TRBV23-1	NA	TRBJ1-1	CASSPAAANTEAFF